This T cell receptor beta chain was recovered during a study of cytomegalovirus exposure and HLA in healthy donors. Whole-study results and caveats: Productive status was seen about 90% or about 30% of the time for most TCR beta V segments in an earlier analysis.

Concerning this clone: The antigen is unknown.

PCR amplification relied on 60 Vbeta primers (plus 13 Jbeta primers). This table comes from immunoSEQ multiplex PCR, and its TCRdb copy is limited to in-frame clones, with some not included. The profile shows about 190,000 clones, roughly 81% of them singletons. Sample: PBMCs. The sequence was collected from a woman younger than 45 in good health and CMV-seropositive.

CDR3 in DNA: TGTGCCAGCAGTTACTCGGCCCTCGGGGATGGCTACACCTTC. Its translation: CASSYSALGDGYTF. The J gene is TRBJ1-2, the V gene TRBV6-5; D not certain. The germline CDR1 and CDR2 sequences are MNHEY and SVGAGI. The V end lost 0 bases, the J end lost 6 bases, and 11 bases lay between the germline ends. There are 14 residues in the CDR3.